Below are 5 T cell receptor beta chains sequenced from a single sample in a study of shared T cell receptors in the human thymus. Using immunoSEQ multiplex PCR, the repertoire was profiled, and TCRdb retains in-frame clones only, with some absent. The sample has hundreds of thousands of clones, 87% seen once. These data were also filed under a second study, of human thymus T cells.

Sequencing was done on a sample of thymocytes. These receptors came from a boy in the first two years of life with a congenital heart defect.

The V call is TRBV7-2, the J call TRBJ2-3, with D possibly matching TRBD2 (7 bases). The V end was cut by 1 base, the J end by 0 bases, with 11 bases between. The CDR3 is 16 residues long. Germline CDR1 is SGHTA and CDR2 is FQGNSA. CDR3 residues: CASSLGAGASTDTQYF. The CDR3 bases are TGTGCCAGCAGCTTAGGTGCGGGGGCTAGCACAGATACGCAGTATTTT.

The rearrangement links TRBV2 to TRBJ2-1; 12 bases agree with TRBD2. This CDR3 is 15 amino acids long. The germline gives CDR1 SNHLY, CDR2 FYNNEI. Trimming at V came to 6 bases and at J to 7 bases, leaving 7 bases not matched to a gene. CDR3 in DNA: TGTGCCAGCAGCCAGGGACTAGCGGGTCGGAATGAGCAGTTCTTC. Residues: CASSQGLAGRNEQFF.

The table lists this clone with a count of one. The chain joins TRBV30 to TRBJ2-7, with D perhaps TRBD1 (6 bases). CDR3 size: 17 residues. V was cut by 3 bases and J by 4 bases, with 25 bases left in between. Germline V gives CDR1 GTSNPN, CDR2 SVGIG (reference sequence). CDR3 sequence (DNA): TGTGCCTGGAGGGAGAACCTACCGGGACACCCTATTTACGAGCAGTACTTC. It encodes CAWRENLPGHPIYEQYF.

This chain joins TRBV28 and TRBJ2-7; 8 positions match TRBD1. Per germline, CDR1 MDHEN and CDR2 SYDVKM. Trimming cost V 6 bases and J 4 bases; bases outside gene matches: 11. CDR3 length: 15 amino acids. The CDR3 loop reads CASSPPGQGTYEQYF. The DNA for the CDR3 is TGTGCCAGCAGCCCCCCTGGACAGGGTACGTACGAGCAGTACTTC.

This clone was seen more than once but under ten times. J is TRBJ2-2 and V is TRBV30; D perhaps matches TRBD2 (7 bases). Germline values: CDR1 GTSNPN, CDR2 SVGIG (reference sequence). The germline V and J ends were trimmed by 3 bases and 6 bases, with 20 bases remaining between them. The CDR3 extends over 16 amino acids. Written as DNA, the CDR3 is TGTGCCTGGAGCGGCGGGGGCCCAAAACCCGCCGGGGAGCTGTTTTTT. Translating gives CAWSGGGPKPAGELFF.